The clone carrying this T cell receptor beta chain was recorded only once. The authors' processing: The assay estimated nucleated cells by amplifying reference gene primers. TCRdb's copy holds only in-frame clones and misses some; the assay was immunoSEQ multiplex PCR. Clone size and the V and J calls come from that table; the DNA yielded D and trimming. The profile shows under 200,000 clones, 80% to 90% of them singletons. These data come from a study of blood T cell repertoires in COVID-19. About the research overall: Whether acute or convalescent, the COVID-19 samples came from the United States, Italy and Spain. PBMCs, B-cell-depleted T cells, or T cells were the source of the cDNA or gDNA that made up the material.

This CDR3 has 13 amino acids. Germline trimming cut 7 bases from V and 2 bases from J; bases unmatched to any gene: 5. Germline V gene lookup returns CDR1 MDHEN and CDR2 SYDVKM. This sequence was found in a man aged 55 to 69 with acute or convalescent COVID-19. The J gene is TRBJ2-7, the V gene TRBV28; 7 bases are shared with TRBD1. The sequenced material came from peripheral blood. CDR3 sequence reads: CASNPGQTYEQYF. The CDR3 DNA is TGTGCCAGCAATCCGGGACAGACCTACGAGCAGTACTTC.